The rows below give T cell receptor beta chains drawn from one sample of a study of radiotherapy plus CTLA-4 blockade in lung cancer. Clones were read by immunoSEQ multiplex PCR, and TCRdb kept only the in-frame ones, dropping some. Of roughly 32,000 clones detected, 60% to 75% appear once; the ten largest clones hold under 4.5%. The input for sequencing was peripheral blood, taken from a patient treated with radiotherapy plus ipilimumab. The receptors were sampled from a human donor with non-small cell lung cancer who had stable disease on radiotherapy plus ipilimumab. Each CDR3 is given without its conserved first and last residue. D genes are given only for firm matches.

CDR3aa: ASSITGGGSYNEQF
v_gene: TRBV7-9
j_gene: TRBJ2-1
d_gene: TRBD1
len: 14

CDR3aa: ASSLGGENEKLF
v_gene: TRBV11-3
j_gene: TRBJ1-4
d_gene: -
len: 12

CDR3aa: ASRGLGSTDTQY
v_gene: TRBV19
j_gene: TRBJ2-3
d_gene: -
len: 12

CDR3aa: ASRQNPGHNTEAF
v_gene: TRBV7-2
j_gene: TRBJ1-1
d_gene: -
len: 13

CDR3aa: ASSFGTGINEKLF
v_gene: TRBV11-2
j_gene: TRBJ1-4
d_gene: TRBD1
len: 13

CDR3aa: ASSIPFEQGAWTGELF
v_gene: TRBV19
j_gene: TRBJ2-2
d_gene: TRBD1
len: 16

CDR3aa: ASNSKQGAAPYGYT
v_gene: TRBV21-1
j_gene: TRBJ1-2
d_gene: -
len: 14

CDR3aa: ASRGGGISFTEAF
v_gene: TRBV19
j_gene: TRBJ1-1
d_gene: -
len: 13

CDR3aa: ASSVWEATNEKLF
v_gene: TRBV2
j_gene: TRBJ1-4
d_gene: -
len: 13

CDR3aa: AARSHREQF
v_gene: TRBV29-1
j_gene: TRBJ2-1
d_gene: -
len: 9

CDR3aa: ASTQTSNQPQH
v_gene: TRBV19
j_gene: TRBJ1-5
d_gene: -
len: 11

CDR3aa: ASSHGTRLNEQF
v_gene: TRBV11-3
j_gene: TRBJ2-1
d_gene: TRBD2
len: 12

CDR3aa: SAKTGFGTEAF
v_gene: TRBV29-1
j_gene: TRBJ1-1
d_gene: TRBD1
len: 11

CDR3aa: ASSVVGSATDTQY
v_gene: TRBV9
j_gene: TRBJ2-3
d_gene: -
len: 13

CDR3aa: ASSGGRLGNIQY
v_gene: TRBV7-2
j_gene: TRBJ2-4
d_gene: -
len: 12

CDR3aa: ASSSLGSNTGELF
v_gene: TRBV7-9
j_gene: TRBJ2-2
d_gene: -
len: 13

CDR3aa: ASSPSGGRAYTGELF
v_gene: TRBV19
j_gene: TRBJ2-2
d_gene: -
len: 15

CDR3aa: ASSPRGAGDPRTDTQY
v_gene: TRBV18
j_gene: TRBJ2-3
d_gene: -
len: 16

CDR3aa: ASSALGEQY
v_gene: TRBV25-1
j_gene: TRBJ2-7
d_gene: -
len: 9

CDR3aa: ASKYPGAYGYT
v_gene: TRBV6-5
j_gene: TRBJ1-2
d_gene: -
len: 11

CDR3aa: ASSQEAGQLNTEAF
v_gene: TRBV4-2
j_gene: TRBJ1-1
d_gene: -
len: 14

CDR3aa: ASVNPRGTNEQF
v_gene: TRBV6-5
j_gene: TRBJ2-1
d_gene: -
len: 12

CDR3aa: AISESTGRNTEAF
v_gene: TRBV10-3
j_gene: TRBJ1-1
d_gene: TRBD1
len: 13

CDR3aa: ASSFLAGDEQF
v_gene: TRBV19
j_gene: TRBJ2-1
d_gene: TRBD2
len: 11

CDR3aa: ASSILGARERREKLF
v_gene: TRBV19
j_gene: TRBJ1-4
d_gene: -
len: 15

CDR3aa: ASSQSPVTGELF
v_gene: TRBV4-3
j_gene: TRBJ2-2
d_gene: -
len: 12

CDR3aa: ASSPRTGTNEKLF
v_gene: TRBV7-2
j_gene: TRBJ1-4
d_gene: TRBD1
len: 13

CDR3aa: ASSGDRGSTEAF
v_gene: TRBV6-4
j_gene: TRBJ1-1
d_gene: TRBD1
len: 12

CDR3aa: ASSEEDFVSTDTQY
v_gene: TRBV2
j_gene: TRBJ2-3
d_gene: -
len: 14

CDR3aa: ASTLTGTSHYEQY
v_gene: TRBV2
j_gene: TRBJ2-7
d_gene: -
len: 13

CDR3aa: ASSFLGIRYEQY
v_gene: TRBV5-6
j_gene: TRBJ2-7
d_gene: -
len: 12

CDR3aa: ASSAWDSTYEQY
v_gene: TRBV9
j_gene: TRBJ2-7
d_gene: TRBD1
len: 12

CDR3aa: ASSFLTDDYEQY
v_gene: TRBV7-9
j_gene: TRBJ2-7
d_gene: -
len: 12

CDR3aa: ASSSRTSGTFEQY
v_gene: TRBV19
j_gene: TRBJ2-7
d_gene: TRBD2
len: 13

CDR3aa: ASSLVQRDTEAF
v_gene: TRBV5-4
j_gene: TRBJ1-1
d_gene: -
len: 12

CDR3aa: ASSRGTGVLNEQF
v_gene: TRBV27
j_gene: TRBJ2-1
d_gene: TRBD1
len: 13

CDR3aa: ASSLSRGATEAF
v_gene: TRBV27
j_gene: TRBJ1-1
d_gene: -
len: 12

CDR3aa: ASSRLQGSYEQY
v_gene: TRBV28
j_gene: TRBJ2-7
d_gene: TRBD1
len: 12

CDR3aa: ASSYDTGRTGELF
v_gene: TRBV6-5
j_gene: TRBJ2-2
d_gene: -
len: 13

CDR3aa: SVSGSTTDTQY
v_gene: TRBV29-1
j_gene: TRBJ2-3
d_gene: -
len: 11

CDR3aa: ASREGLAVRKQF
v_gene: TRBV2
j_gene: TRBJ2-1
d_gene: TRBD2
len: 12

CDR3aa: ASSFGLTVLETQY
v_gene: TRBV7-2
j_gene: TRBJ2-5
d_gene: -
len: 13

CDR3aa: ASSPGAGISNQPQH
v_gene: TRBV7-2
j_gene: TRBJ1-5
d_gene: -
len: 14

CDR3aa: ATSRGGPASNYEQF
v_gene: TRBV15
j_gene: TRBJ2-1
d_gene: -
len: 14

CDR3aa: ASMRYQAGTDTQY
v_gene: TRBV6-1
j_gene: TRBJ2-3
d_gene: -
len: 13

CDR3aa: ASSLGWGGSKTGELF
v_gene: TRBV7-2
j_gene: TRBJ2-2
d_gene: TRBD2
len: 15

CDR3aa: ASSQAETSYEQY
v_gene: TRBV4-1
j_gene: TRBJ2-7
d_gene: -
len: 12

CDR3aa: ASSPMTGDQETQY
v_gene: TRBV5-1
j_gene: TRBJ2-5
d_gene: TRBD1
len: 13

CDR3aa: ASSLGGGETQY
v_gene: TRBV25-1
j_gene: TRBJ2-5
d_gene: -
len: 11

CDR3aa: ASSLSGTGQETQY
v_gene: TRBV7-2
j_gene: TRBJ2-5
d_gene: TRBD1
len: 13

CDR3aa: ASRGTARYEQY
v_gene: TRBV27
j_gene: TRBJ2-7
d_gene: TRBD1
len: 11

CDR3aa: ASSLAGTYEQY
v_gene: TRBV11-2
j_gene: TRBJ2-7
d_gene: -
len: 11

CDR3aa: ASNREASGTQETQY
v_gene: TRBV9
j_gene: TRBJ2-5
d_gene: TRBD2
len: 14